Below, 15 T cell receptor beta chains from the same sample are listed, as sequenced in a study of OX40 agonist ivuxolimab in advanced cancers. Clones were read by immunoSEQ multiplex PCR, and TCRdb kept only the in-frame ones, dropping some. The sample carries fewer than 45,000 clones, 65% to 85% recorded once. Sample: CD4+ or CD8+ T cells sorted from blood, taken in a trial of the OX40 agonist ivuxolimab. These receptors originate from an adult with an advanced solid tumor such as melanoma, head and neck, liver or kidney cancer.

The rearrangement uses TRBV6-5 and TRBJ2-1; 10 nucleotides agree with TRBD2. Germline lookup yields CDR1 MNHEY and CDR2 SVGAGI. V lost 2 bases, J lost 7 bases, and 5 bases stayed unmatched. The CDR3 loop spans 15 amino acids. The CDR3 reads CASSYGLAEMNEQFF. The CDR3 DNA sequence: TGTGCCAGCAGTTACGGACTAGCGGAGATGAATGAGCAGTTCTTC.

The chain uses TRBV5-1 and TRBJ1-6; D not certain. The V gene's germline CDR1 is SGHRS and CDR2 YFSETQ. This CDR3 is 15 amino acids long. Deletions cut 0 bases from V and 10 bases from J, with 14 bases between. The CDR3 loop is CASSLARESGSPLHF. DNA of the CDR3: TGCGCCAGCAGCTTGGCGCGGGAAAGCGGCTCACCCCTCCACTTT.

The chain uses TRBV9 and TRBJ1-4; D is unclear. The CDR3 spans 13 residues. The V gene lost 0 bases and the J gene lost 0 bases, with 0 bases spanning the gap. CDR1 and CDR2 (germline): SGDLS, YYNGEE. CDR3 loop: CASSVATNEKLFF. CDR3 coding DNA: TGTGCCAGCAGCGTAGCAACTAATGAAAAACTGTTTTTT. The whole variable domain, filled in from reference TRBV9 and TRBJ1-4, reads DSGVTQTPKHLITATGQRVTLRCSPRSGDLSVYWYQQSLDQGLQFLIQYYNGEERAKGNILERFSAQQFPDLHSELNLSSLELGDSALYFCASSVATNEKLFFGSGTQLSVL.

The chain carries TRBV18 and TRBJ1-1, with TRBD1 matching 8 bases. The V segment lost 3 bases and the J segment 4 bases; nucleotides outside the gene matches: 7. This CDR3 has 15 amino acids. Germline V lookup: CDR1 KGHSH, CDR2 LQKENI. The CDR3 protein is CASSPGTGWGTEAFF. CDR3 sequence (DNA): TGTGCCAGCTCACCGGGGACAGGTTGGGGCACTGAAGCTTTCTTT.

J is TRBJ2-1 and V is TRBV19; D not certain. The CDR3 sequence is 14 residues long. V lost 1 base to trimming and J lost 8 bases, with 12 bases between them. In germline, CDR1 is LNHDA, CDR2 SQIVND (reference sequence). The CDR3 sequence: CASSIGRSVDEQFF. The CDR3 DNA sequence: TGTGCCAGTAGTATAGGCAGGTCGGTGGATGAGCAGTTCTTC. The entire variable domain, with the rest obtained from reference TRBV19 and TRBJ2-1, is as follows: DGGITQSPKYLFRKEGQNVTLSCEQNLNHDAMYWYRQDPGQGLRLIYYSQIVNDFQKGDIAEGYSVSREKKESFPLTVTSAQKNPTAFYLCASSIGRSVDEQFFGPGTRLTVL.

V is TRBV6-6 and J is TRBJ1-6; no clear D gene. The germline gives CDR1 MNHNY, CDR2 SVGAGI (reference sequence). Trimming took 0 bases from V and 7 from J, leaving 10 bases between them. The CDR3 totals 15 residues. For the CDR3, the DNA is TGTGCCAGCAGTTACTCGACCTTCCCAAATTCACCCCTCCACTTT. It is translated as CASSYSTFPNSPLHF.

The chain links TRBV5-1 to TRBJ1-2; D is possibly TRBD1 (5 bases). This CDR3 is 15 amino acids long. Germline-derived CDR1 and CDR2 are SGHRS and YFSETQ. Trimming stripped 3 bases from V and 1 base from J, with 13 bases between. The CDR3 loop is CASSSEGSSNYGYTF. The CDR3 DNA reads TGCGCCAGCAGCTCCGAGGGGAGCAGTAACTATGGCTACACCTTC.

This rearrangement joins TRBV5-6 to TRBJ2-1, with 10 bases fitting TRBD1. The CDR3 length is 16 residues. Germline CDR1 and CDR2: SGHDT and YYEEEE. The ends lost 0 bases at V and 5 bases at J; junction bases unmatched: 5. For the CDR3, the DNA is TGTGCCAGCAGCTTGGGTGACAGGGGGCGAAACAATGAGCAGTTCTTC. Protein product: CASSLGDRGRNNEQFF.

This clone was seen a handful of times. The chain uses TRBV5-5 and TRBJ1-5; D call uncertain. The CDR3 runs 13 residues. Trimming left V 2 bases short and J 4 bases short, with 7 bases between. Germline CDR1 and CDR2: SGHKS and YYEKEE (reference sequence). The CDR3: CASSFGENQPQHF. The CDR3 region has the DNA TGTGCCAGCAGCTTTGGGGAGAATCAGCCCCAGCATTTT.

This sequence joins TRBV19 and TRBJ1-1; the D gene is possibly TRBD1 (5 bases). Germline CDR1 reads LNHDA; CDR2 reads SQIVND (reference sequence). This CDR3 comprises 16 residues. Trimming removed 8 bases from V and 3 bases from J, with 22 bases in between. The CDR3 region has the DNA TGTGCCAGTTTGGACGGTCCTCAGGGCGTGGACACTGAAGCTTTCTTT. It is translated as CASLDGPQGVDTEAFF.

This rearrangement joins TRBV19 to TRBJ1-2; 11 bases fit TRBD1. The CDR3 is made up of 17 amino acids. CDR1 is LNHDA, CDR2 SQIVND, per germline (reference sequence). With 5 bases clipped from V and 0 bases from J, the junction kept 8 bases outside the gene matches. CDR3 coding DNA: TGTGCCAGTAGTTCCCGGACAGGGGGCCCATCTAACTATGGCTACACCTTC. Translation gives CASSSRTGGPSNYGYTF. Using reference TRBV19 and TRBJ1-2 for the parts outside the CDR3, the full variable domain is DGGITQSPKYLFRKEGQNVTLSCEQNLNHDAMYWYRQDPGQGLRLIYYSQIVNDFQKGDIAEGYSVSREKKESFPLTVTSAQKNPTAFYLCASSSRTGGPSNYGYTFGSGTRLTVV.

V gene TRBV6-5 combines with J gene TRBJ1-1; D is ambiguous. Germline lookup yields CDR1 MNHEY and CDR2 SVGAGI. The CDR3 sequence is 14 residues long. V was shortened by 2 bases and J by 0 bases, with 7 bases between the two germline ends. This CDR3 reads CASSYGQMNTEAFF. CDR3 coding DNA: TGTGCCAGCAGTTACGGTCAGATGAACACTGAAGCTTTCTTT.

The rearrangement joins TRBV27 to TRBJ2-5, with 7 bases aligning to TRBD2. This CDR3 contains 19 residues. Germline V gene sequence: CDR1 MNHEY, CDR2 SMNVEV (reference sequence). Trimming removed 6 bases from V and 2 bases from J; junction bases left unmatched: 21. The CDR3 here is CASRRLSGTRKNLQETQYF. CDR3 DNA sequence: TGTGCCAGCAGACGCCTAAGCGGGACCCGGAAAAACCTACAAGAGACCCAGTACTTC.

The chain joins TRBV13 to TRBJ1-4, with a tentative D call TRBD1 (5 bases). This CDR3 is built from 15 residues. The V end lost 3 bases, the J end lost 6 bases, and 14 bases lay between the germline ends. The germline V gene encodes CDR1 PRHDT and CDR2 FYEKMQ (reference sequence). Written as DNA, the CDR3 is TGTGCCAGCAGCTTTTCCAGGGTGGGGGATGAAAAACTGTTTTTT. Amino acid sequence: CASSFSRVGDEKLFF.

The rearrangement links TRBV19 to TRBJ2-1, with D possibly matching TRBD2 (6 bases). The CDR3 runs 15 residues. Per germline, CDR1 LNHDA and CDR2 SQIVND (reference sequence). V was shortened by 7 bases and J by 2 bases, with 15 bases between the two germline ends. Here the CDR3 reads CASIGGTPPYNEQFF. The DNA for the CDR3 is TGTGCCAGTATCGGAGGGACTCCCCCCTACAATGAGCAGTTCTTC.